Presented here are 23 T cell receptor beta chains from one specimen sequenced in a study of T-cell memory formation after mild COVID-19. TCRdb ran MiXCR on the 5' RACE reads and lists one entry per CDR3 protein. This sample has around 210,000 distinct CDR3 sequences, with 9.5% found just once. The material sequenced was PBMCs or a T cell subset sorted from them (not recorded which). These receptors all stem from a man younger than 35 who had mild COVID-19 (a few samples of this study predate the infection). Cell type and time point are not known.

This clonotype was seen many times. The chain is built from TRBV6-6 and TRBJ1-3; D unclear. Germline CDR1 is MNHNY and CDR2 is SVGAGI (reference sequence). This CDR3 has 13 amino acids. Trimming removed 7 bases from V and 1 base from J, with 8 bases in between. The CDR3 DNA reads TGTGCCAGCATCCAACAATCTGGAAACACCATATATTTT. Residues: CASIQQSGNTIYF.

In this sample, this clonotype is medium-sized. The gene calls are TRBV4-3 and TRBJ2-5; D remains unclear. The CDR3 totals 13 residues. CDR1 LGHNA and CDR2 YSLEER come from the germline V gene. V lost 0 bases and J 7 bases, leaving 9 bases between the germline ends. The CDR3 DNA sequence: TGCGCCAGCAGCCAAGAGGCATTAGGGACCCAGTACTTC. It encodes CASSQEALGTQYF.

This clonotype was counted at least ten times. The CDR3 sequence is CASSTQGDQPQHF. The CDR3 nucleotides read TGTGCCAGCAGTACCCAGGGGGATCAGCCCCAGCATTTT. The chain is built from TRBV12-3 or TRBV12-4 and TRBJ1-5, with TRBD1 matching over 7 bases. V lost 5 bases, J lost 5 bases, and 3 bases stayed unmatched. The CDR3 runs to 13 residues.

The sample holds one count of this clonotype. The chain recombines TRBV14 with TRBJ1-2; D unclear. This CDR3 has 14 residues. Trimming took 1 base from V and 4 from J, leaving 10 bases between them. The germline gives CDR1 SGHDN, CDR2 FVKESK. In DNA, the CDR3 is TGTGCCAGCAGCCAAGGAAGTTACAGCTATGGCTACACCTTC. It is translated as CASSQGSYSYGYTF.

The chain joins TRBV29-1 to TRBJ2-1, with TRBD2 matching 7 bases. Per germline, CDR1 SQVTM and CDR2 ANQGSEA. Trimming took 4 bases from V and 13 from J; bases not matched to a gene: 10. CDR3 length equals 12 residues. The CDR3 bases are TGCAGCGTTGTCCTCCCTAGCGGATCCCAGTTCTTC. Its protein is CSVVLPSGSQFF.

The CDR3 protein is CASSLGRTGGNEAFF. Here the CDR3 DNA reads TGTGCCAGCAGCTTAGGAAGGACAGGGGGAAATGAAGCTTTCTTT. V and J are TRBV7-9 and TRBJ1-1, with 10 bases identical to TRBD1. CDR1 is SEHNR, CDR2 FQNEAQ, per germline (reference sequence). The CDR3 has 15 amino acids. V shed 1 base and J 7 bases; nucleotides not matched to a gene: 6.

V gene TRBV5-1 combines with J gene TRBJ2-3; D may correspond to TRBD1 or TRBD2 (6 bases each). The CDR3 consists of 15 residues. Germline V CDR1 and CDR2: SGHRS, YFSETQ. With 5 bases removed from V and 0 bases from J, the gap between germline ends came to 13 bases. CDR3 nucleotides: TGCGCCAGCAGGGGATGGGGGGCTAGCACAGATACGCAGTATTTT. This codes for CASRGWGASTDTQYF.

The table lists this clonotype with many counts. CDR3 loop: CASSFPSGNEQFF. The CDR3, as DNA: TGTGCCAGCAGTTTCCCCTCGGGCAATGAGCAGTTCTTC. This rearrangement joins TRBV12-3 or TRBV12-4 to TRBJ2-1; D is undetermined. Deletions cut 3 bases from V and 6 bases from J, with 9 bases between. The CDR3 loop spans 13 amino acids.

The chain has TRBV5-4 and TRBJ2-3; 15 bases match TRBD2. V dropped 0 bases and J dropped 9; count of bases not matched to a gene: 5. The CDR3 consists of 16 residues. Germline assignment: CDR1 SGHNT and CDR2 YYREEE (reference sequence). CDR3 residues: CASSLGTSGGASTQYF. In DNA form, the CDR3 reads TGTGCCAGCAGCTTGGGGACTAGCGGGGGGGCGTCGACGCAGTATTTT. Full variable domain (missing parts from reference TRBV5-4 and TRBJ2-3): ETGVTQSPTHLIKTRGQQVTLRCSSQSGHNTVSWYQQALGQGPQFIFQYYREEENGRGNFPPRFSGLQFPNYSSELNVNALELDDSALYLCASSLGTSGGASTQYFGPGTRLTVL.

The rearrangement links TRBV6-1 to TRBJ2-7, with 7 positions matching TRBD1. CDR1 MNHNS and CDR2 SASEGT come from the germline V gene. The CDR3 has 13 amino acids. With V trimmed by 8 bases and J by 2 bases, 6 bases remained unmatched. CDR3 in amino acids: CASVWDSPYEQYV. For the CDR3, the DNA is TGTGCCAGCGTGTGGGACAGCCCCTACGAGCAGTACGTC.

The chain carries TRBV5-1 and TRBJ1-1, with TRBD1 matching over 10 bases. Looked up from germline, CDR1 is SGHRS and CDR2 is YFSETQ. The CDR3 covers 13 residues. The V segment lost 3 bases and the J segment 7 bases; nucleotides outside the gene matches: 3. This CDR3 is CASSSDRGNEAFF. The CDR3 nucleotides read TGCGCCAGCAGCTCGGACAGGGGGAATGAAGCTTTCTTT.

The chain has TRBV3-1 and TRBJ1-3; no firm D call. Per germline, CDR1 LGHDT and CDR2 YNNKEL (reference sequence). The CDR3 is 16 residues long. V lost 1 base and J lost 0, with 10 bases in between. The CDR3 DNA reads as TGTGCCAGCAGCCAAGCTGGCAGGAGCTCTGGAAACACCATATATTTT. Amino acid sequence: CASSQAGRSSGNTIYF. The full variable domain, rest sourced from reference TRBV3-1 and TRBJ1-3, is DTAVSQTPKYLVTQMGNDKSIKCEQNLGHDTMYWYKQDSKKFLKIMFSYNNKELIINETVPNRFSPKSPDKAHLNLHINSLELGDSAVYFCASSQAGRSSGNTIYFGEGSWLTVV.

A few counts support this clonotype. The chain combines TRBV5-1 with TRBJ2-1, with D possibly TRBD1 on 6 matching bases. Trimming stripped 0 bases from V and 6 bases from J, with 13 bases between. This CDR3 region has 15 residues. The V gene's germline CDR1 is SGHRS and CDR2 YFSETQ. This chain's CDR3 is CASSLAGTNSNEQFF. CDR3 coding DNA: TGCGCCAGCAGCTTGGCTGGGACAAATTCCAATGAGCAGTTCTTC.

In this sample, this clonotype turned up a few times. At one end, the junction sequence differs from germline, possibly due to a read error. V gene TRBV7-6 combines with J gene TRBJ1-5; 11 bases agree with TRBD1. CDR1 and CDR2 (germline): SGHVS, FNYEAQ. This CDR3 is built from 16 residues. CDR3 residues: CASTLRPGQGDQPQHF. CDR3 coding DNA: TGTGCCAGCACCTTAAGGCCGGGACAGGGGGATCAGCCCCAGCATTTT.

This clonotype was counted at least ten times. This chain links TRBV5-1 with TRBJ2-3; D not certain. Trimming took 0 bases from V and 0 from J, leaving 11 bases between them. Per germline, CDR1 SGHRS and CDR2 YFSETQ. The CDR3 is made up of 16 amino acids. The CDR3 spells CASSLGHGRSTDTQYF. CDR3 bases: TGCGCCAGCAGCTTGGGGCACGGGCGAAGCACAGATACGCAGTATTTT.

The table lists this clonotype with many counts. The V call is TRBV5-5, the J call TRBJ2-3, with 7 bases that match TRBD1. The CDR3 contains 16 residues. Unmatched junction bases numbered 7, after V lost 0 bases and J lost 3 bases. Germline assignment: CDR1 SGHKS and CDR2 YYEKEE (reference sequence). CDR3 DNA sequence: TGTGCCAGCAGCTTGGCCCTGACAGGGATAACAGATACGCAGTATTTT. Translation gives CASSLALTGITDTQYF.

There are many counts of this clonotype. The DNA for the CDR3 is TGTGCCAGCAGTTACAAAGGGACAGGGGAAAATGAGCAGTTCTTC. It is translated as CASSYKGTGENEQFF. The V and J genes are TRBV6-5 and TRBJ2-1; 10 bases line up with TRBD1. Germline V lookup: CDR1 MNHEY, CDR2 SVGAGI. This CDR3 comprises 15 residues. The junction had 5 bases not matched to a gene; V was cut back by 2 bases and J by 7 bases.

The V and J genes are TRBV7-3 and TRBJ1-4; D possibly corresponds to TRBD1 (5 bases). Per germline, CDR1 SGHTA and CDR2 FQGTGA. V lost 2 bases, J lost 5 bases, and 9 bases lay in between. The CDR3 is 14 residues long. CDR3 DNA: TGTGCCAGCAGCTTAGGGACGGGGAATGAAAAACTGTTTTTT. Translated, it gives CASSLGTGNEKLFF. Drawing the rest from reference TRBV7-3 and TRBJ1-4, the complete variable domain is GAGVSQTPSNKVTEKGKYVELRCDPISGHTALYWYRQSLGQGPEFLIYFQGTGAADDSGLPNDRFFAVRPEGSVSTLKIQRTERGDSAVYLCASSLGTGNEKLFFGSGTQLSVL.

This clonotype was detected only a few times. V and J are TRBV18 and TRBJ2-3; D call uncertain. CDR3 size: 13 residues. The ends were cut back, 6 bases at V and 6 bases at J, with 13 bases in the middle. CDR1 is KGHSH, CDR2 LQKENI, per germline. The CDR3 loop is CASSSGQRDTQYF. CDR3 nucleotide sequence: TGTGCCAGCTCTTCGGGTCAGAGGGATACGCAGTATTTT. Full variable domain (remainder filled in from reference TRBV18 and TRBJ2-3): NAGVMQNPRHLVRRRGQEARLRCSPMKGHSHVYWYRQLPEEGLKFMVYLQKENIIDESGMPKERFSAEFPKEGPSILRIQQVVRGDSAAYFCASSSGQRDTQYFGPGTRLTVL.

In its sample, this clonotype was seen a few times. The chain recombines TRBV24-1 with TRBJ1-1; 9 nucleotides agree with TRBD1. The CDR3 contains 17 residues. The V and J ends lost 4 bases and 4 bases, in that order; junction bases with no gene match: 12. Germline V CDR1 and CDR2: KGHDR, SFDVKD. CDR3 sequence (DNA): TGTGCCACCAGTGACGCCGGACAGGGGAAGGCAGGCACTGAAGCTTTCTTT. Residues: CATSDAGQGKAGTEAFF.

The V call is TRBV11-2, the J call TRBJ1-2; D is uncertain. This CDR3 spans 14 amino acids. Germline values: CDR1 SGHAT, CDR2 FQNNGV. Trimming took off 0 bases at V and 4 bases at J, with 9 bases between the two ends. CDR3: CASSLDGVGYGYTF. The DNA for the CDR3 is TGTGCCAGCAGCTTAGATGGGGTGGGCTATGGCTACACCTTC.

This clonotype was seen at least ten times. This chain uses TRBV5-1 with TRBJ1-4; 7 bases are a match to TRBD1. Germline CDR1 SGHRS, CDR2 YFSETQ. J was trimmed by 8 bases and V by 2 bases; bases with no gene match: 9. This CDR3 is 15 amino acids long. The CDR3: CASSLSARGGEKLFF. In DNA form, the CDR3 reads TGCGCCAGCAGCTTATCGGCCAGGGGGGGCGAAAAACTGTTTTTT.

This clonotype was counted ten times or more. The chain carries TRBV2 and TRBJ1-5; D not resolved. The CDR3 has 14 amino acids. V lost 6 bases to trimming and J lost 0 bases, with 9 bases between them. The V gene's germline CDR1 is SNHLY and CDR2 FYNNEI. CDR3 DNA: TGTGCCAGCAGGCCCGGAGGTAGCAATCAGCCCCAGCATTTT. This gives the protein CASRPGGSNQPQHF.